This TCR beta chain was sequenced for a study of blood T cell repertoires in COVID-19. Whole-study context: There were acute and convalescent COVID-19 samples, and they came from the United States, Italy and Spain. PBMCs, B-cell-depleted T cells, or T cells were the source of the cDNA or gDNA that made up the material.

CDR1 is ENHRY and CDR2 is SYGVKD in the germline V gene. The CDR3 is made up of 15 amino acids. Trimming removed 2 bases from V and 3 bases from J, with 14 bases in between. Generated by immunoSEQ multiplex PCR, the TCRdb table keeps only in-frame clones and is missing some. The sample carries 88,000 or so clones, approximately 83% recorded once. The V call is TRBV10-3, the J call TRBJ2-7; D uncertain. This clonotype was obtained from a man aged 55-75 years with acute or convalescent COVID-19. Sequencing was performed on peripheral blood. The CDR3 DNA reads as TGTGCCATCAGTGAGCCACTATTTACCGGCTACGAGCAGTACTTC. Its protein is CAISEPLFTGYEQYF.